This T cell receptor beta chain was retrieved from a study of T cells in Graves' hyperthyroidism and ophthalmopathy. Whole-study findings and limits: Blood also held most thyroid clonotypes expanded beyond 0.001.

Amplification of TCR beta CDR3 regions used RNA as the template. The study used the HTBI primer set for a first-round RT-PCR of the TCR CDR3. TCRdb analysed the multiplex PCR reads with MiXCR anew, one entry per CDR3 protein. Of 650,000 to 700,000 distinct CDR3 sequences in the sample, around a sixth are singletons; the top ten hold about 14%. This sample holds PBMCs from roughly 10 ml fresh peripheral blood. This clonotype was observed at least ten times. Its antigen is as yet unknown. The ends were cut back, 6 bases at V and 5 bases at J, with 10 bases in the middle. The CDR3 covers 13 residues. Germline V gene sequence: CDR1 SGHAT, CDR2 FQNNGV.

The receptor was derived from a man between 45 and 60 years old with Graves' hyperthyroidism. The chain has TRBV11-2 and TRBJ2-2; D gene uncertain. The sequenced sample was blood. CDR3 DNA: TGTGCCAGCAGTTGGACGGAGACCGGGGAGCTGTTTTTT. Translating it yields CASSWTETGELFF.